Listed here are 9 T cell receptor beta chains from one sample, sequenced in a study of T cells in Graves' hyperthyroidism and ophthalmopathy. There were TCR beta CDR3 regions amplified from RNA transcripts. Using the HTBI primer set, a first-round RT-PCR was run on the TCR CDR3. MiXCR, run by TCRdb on the multiplex PCR reads, gives a single entry per CDR3 protein. The profile shows about 640,000 distinct CDR3 sequences, about 20% of them singletons. Source material: blood. These TCRs come from a man aged 30-40 years with Graves' ophthalmopathy.

This clonotype came up many times. The V call is TRBV7-2, the J call TRBJ2-5; 9 bases agree with TRBD2. The V gene end was trimmed by 4 bases and the J gene end by 2 bases; junction bases not matched to a gene: 2. Germline-derived CDR1 and CDR2 are SGHTA and FQGNSA. CDR3 length: 14 residues. CDR3 in DNA: TGTGCCAGCAGCTCTAGCGGGATTCAAGAGACCCAGTACTTC. Its translation is CASSSSGIQETQYF.

This clonotype was detected many times. The chain combines TRBV12-3 or TRBV12-4 with TRBJ1-2; D is uncertain. V lost 2 bases and J 7 bases, leaving 11 bases between the germline ends. The CDR3 consists of 13 residues. CDR3 sequence: CASSLRQSSGYTF. CDR3 in DNA: TGTGCCAGCAGTTTAAGACAATCCTCTGGCTACACCTTC.

This clonotype came up a few times. The J gene is TRBJ1-1, the V gene TRBV2; D is unresolved. The V and J ends lost 2 bases and 10 bases respectively, with 8 bases between them. The CDR3 contains 11 residues. Germline-derived CDR1 and CDR2 are SNHLY and FYNNEI. The DNA for the CDR3 is TGTGCCAGCAGTGAAAGCCACCCAGCTTTCTTT. Protein sequence: CASSESHPAFF.

The CDR3 protein is CASEWGTEAFF. The CDR3 DNA sequence: TGTGCCAGCGAATGGGGCACTGAAGCTTTCTTT. The chain is built from TRBV19 and TRBJ1-1; D gene uncertain. This CDR3 comprises 11 residues. V gave up 9 bases and J gave up 4 bases, with 9 bases separating them. In germline, CDR1 is LNHDA, CDR2 SQIVND (reference sequence).

This clonotype was found many times. The chain has TRBV3-1 and TRBJ2-7; D might be TRBD1 (5 bases). Germline V gene lookup returns CDR1 LGHDT and CDR2 YNNKEL (reference sequence). V lost 0 bases and J lost 0, with 15 bases in between. The CDR3 is 17 residues long. DNA of the CDR3: TGTGCCAGCAGCCAAGAGTTCCCGGACATCGGCTCCTACGAGCAGTACTTC. Residues: CASSQEFPDIGSYEQYF.

This clonotype was recorded a few times. The chain has TRBV28 and TRBJ1-2; D is unresolved. This CDR3 has 14 amino acids. V was pared by 10 bases and J by 3 bases, with 18 bases between. Per germline, CDR1 MDHEN and CDR2 SYDVKM. Here the CDR3 DNA reads TGTGCCACCTACGAAGTTGGGTTGTACTATGGCTACACCTTC. Translation: CATYEVGLYYGYTF.

This clonotype appeared many times. The V call is TRBV27, the J call TRBJ1-1; possible D gene TRBD1, 5 bases. Deletions cut 5 bases from V and 0 bases from J, with 13 bases between. CDR1 is MNHEY and CDR2 is SMNVEV in the germline V gene (reference sequence). CDR3 length equals 15 residues. The CDR3 is CASSPRQTMNTEAFF. The CDR3 region has the DNA TGTGCCAGCAGTCCAAGACAGACCATGAACACTGAAGCTTTCTTT.

This clonotype was counted many times. V usage is TRBV11-2 and J usage is TRBJ2-1, with 12 bases matching TRBD2. CDR1 is SGHAT, CDR2 FQNNGV, per germline. This CDR3 spans 16 amino acids. Trimming cost V 1 base and J 7 bases; bases outside gene matches: 5. This CDR3 reads CASSLVLAGGGNEQFF. The CDR3 bases are TGTGCCAGCAGCTTAGTACTAGCGGGAGGAGGGAATGAGCAGTTCTTC.

This clonotype has only a few counts. This sequence joins TRBV9 and TRBJ2-2; either TRBD1 or TRBD2 may supply D (6 bases each). This CDR3 spans 17 amino acids. V was clipped by 4 bases and J by 0 bases, with 16 bases between them. CDR1 and CDR2 (germline): SGDLS, YYNGEE. CDR3 region: CASSRMGGTSNTGELFF. The CDR3 nucleotides are TGTGCCAGCAGCCGGATGGGGGGCACTTCGAACACCGGGGAGCTGTTTTTT.